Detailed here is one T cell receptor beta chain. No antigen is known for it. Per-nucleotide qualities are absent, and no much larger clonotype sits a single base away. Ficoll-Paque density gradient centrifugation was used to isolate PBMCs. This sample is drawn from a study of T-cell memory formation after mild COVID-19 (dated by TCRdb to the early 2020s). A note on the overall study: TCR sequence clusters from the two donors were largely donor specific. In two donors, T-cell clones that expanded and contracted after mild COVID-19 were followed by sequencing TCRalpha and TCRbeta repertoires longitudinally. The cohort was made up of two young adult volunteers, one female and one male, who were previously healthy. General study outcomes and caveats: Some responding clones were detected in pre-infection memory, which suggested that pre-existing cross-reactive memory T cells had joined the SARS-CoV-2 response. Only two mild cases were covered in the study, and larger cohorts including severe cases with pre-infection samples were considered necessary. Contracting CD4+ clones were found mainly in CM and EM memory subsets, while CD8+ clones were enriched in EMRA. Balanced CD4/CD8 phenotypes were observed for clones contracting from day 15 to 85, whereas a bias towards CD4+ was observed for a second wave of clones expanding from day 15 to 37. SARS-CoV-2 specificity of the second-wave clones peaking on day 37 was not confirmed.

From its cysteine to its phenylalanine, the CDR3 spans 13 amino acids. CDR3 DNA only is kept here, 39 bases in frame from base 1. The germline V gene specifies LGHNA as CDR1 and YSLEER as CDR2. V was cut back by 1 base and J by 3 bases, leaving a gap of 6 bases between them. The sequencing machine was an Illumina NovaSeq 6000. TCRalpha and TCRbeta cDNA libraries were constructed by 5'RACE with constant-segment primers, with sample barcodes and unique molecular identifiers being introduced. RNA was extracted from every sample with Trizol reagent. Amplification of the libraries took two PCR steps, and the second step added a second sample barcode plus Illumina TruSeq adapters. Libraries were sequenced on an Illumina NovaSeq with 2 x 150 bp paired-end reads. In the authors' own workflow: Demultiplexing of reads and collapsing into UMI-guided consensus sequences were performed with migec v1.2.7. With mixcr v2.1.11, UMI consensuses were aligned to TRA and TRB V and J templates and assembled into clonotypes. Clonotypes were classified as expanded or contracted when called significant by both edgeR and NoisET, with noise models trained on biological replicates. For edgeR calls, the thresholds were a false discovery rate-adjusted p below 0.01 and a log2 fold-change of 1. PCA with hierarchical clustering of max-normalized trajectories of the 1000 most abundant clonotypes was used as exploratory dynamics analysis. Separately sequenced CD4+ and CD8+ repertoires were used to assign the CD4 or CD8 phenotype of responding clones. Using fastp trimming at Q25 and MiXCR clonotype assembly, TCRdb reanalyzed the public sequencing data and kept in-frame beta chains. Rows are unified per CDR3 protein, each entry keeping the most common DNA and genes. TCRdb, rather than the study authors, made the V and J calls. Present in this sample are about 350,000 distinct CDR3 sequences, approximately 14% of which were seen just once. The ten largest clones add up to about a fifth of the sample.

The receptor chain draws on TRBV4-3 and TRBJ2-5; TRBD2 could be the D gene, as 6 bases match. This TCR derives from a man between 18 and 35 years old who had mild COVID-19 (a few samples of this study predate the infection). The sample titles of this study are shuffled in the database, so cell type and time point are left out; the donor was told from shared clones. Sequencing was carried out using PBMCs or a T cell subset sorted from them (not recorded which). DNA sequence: TGCGCCAGCAGCCAAGGGGGGGAAGAGACCCAGTACTTC. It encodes CASSQGGEETQYF.